This T cell receptor (beta chain) is from a study of blood T cell repertoires in COVID-19. Study-level background: Sites across the United States, Italy and Spain contributed samples from acute and convalescent COVID-19. T cells, B-cell-depleted T cells, or PBMCs supplied cDNA or gDNA.

Method: immunoSEQ multiplex PCR; TCRdb's copy keeps in-frame clones and lacks some. The sample includes tens of thousands of clones, around 87% of them seen just once. This TCR was recovered from a human donor in a cohort sampled during active COVID-19. The donor label of this sample is uncertain. Sample: peripheral blood.

Here the CDR3 reads CASSPFVAGAQETQYF. CDR3 DNA: TGTGCCAGCTCACCATTCGTAGCGGGAGCCCAAGAGACCCAGTACTTC. The chain couples TRBV18 to TRBJ2-5; 9 positions match TRBD2. Germline CDR1 reads KGHSH; CDR2 reads LQKENI. The CDR3 sequence is 16 residues long. V was pared by 2 bases and J by 1 base, with 5 bases of the junction left unmatched.